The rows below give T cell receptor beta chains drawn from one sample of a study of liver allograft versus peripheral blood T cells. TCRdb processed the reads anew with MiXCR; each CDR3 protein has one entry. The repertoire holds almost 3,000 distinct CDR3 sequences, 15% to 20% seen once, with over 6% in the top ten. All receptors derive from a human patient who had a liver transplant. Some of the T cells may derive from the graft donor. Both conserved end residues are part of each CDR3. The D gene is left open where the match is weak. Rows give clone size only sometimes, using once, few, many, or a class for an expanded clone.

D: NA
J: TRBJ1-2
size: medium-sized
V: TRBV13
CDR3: CASSLGGATSGYGYTF
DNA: TGTGCCAGCAGCTTAGGAGGGGCGACCTCGGGGTATGGCTACACCTTC

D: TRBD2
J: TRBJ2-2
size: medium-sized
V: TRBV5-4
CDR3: CASSLRGLAGTGELFF
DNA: TGTGCCAGCAGCTTACGTGGACTAGCGGGGACCGGGGAGCTGTTTTTT

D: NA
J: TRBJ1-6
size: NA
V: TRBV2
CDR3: CASRTQGDYNSPLHF
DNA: TGTGCCAGCAGGACACAGGGAGATTATAATTCACCCCTCCACTTT

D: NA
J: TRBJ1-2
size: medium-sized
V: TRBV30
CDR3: CAWIGGNYGYTF
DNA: TGTGCCTGGATAGGAGGGAACTATGGCTACACCTTC

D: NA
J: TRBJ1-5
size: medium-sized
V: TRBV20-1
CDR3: CSARTALGQPQHF
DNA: TGCAGTGCCAGGACCGCTCTTGGCCAGCCCCAGCATTTT

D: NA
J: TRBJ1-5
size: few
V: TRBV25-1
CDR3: CASSRHRDNQPQHF
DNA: TGTGCCAGCAGTAGGCACAGGGACAATCAGCCCCAGCATTTT

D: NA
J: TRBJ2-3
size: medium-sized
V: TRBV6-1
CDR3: CASSEAQSVTSTDTQYF
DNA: TGTGCCAGCAGTGAAGCCCAATCCGTAACTAGCACAGATACGCAGTATTTT

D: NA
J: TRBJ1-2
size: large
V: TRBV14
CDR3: CASSPRTSSGYTF
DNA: TGTGCCAGCAGCCCACGTACCTCCAGCGGCTACACCTTC

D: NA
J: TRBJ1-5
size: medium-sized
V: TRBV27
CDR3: CASSPRTVSNQPQHF
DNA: TGTGCCAGCAGTCCCAGGACAGTTTCCAATCAGCCCCAGCATTTT

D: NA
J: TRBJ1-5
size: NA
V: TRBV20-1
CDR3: CSALTGLQPQHF
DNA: TGCAGTGCTTTAACAGGGCTTCAGCCCCAGCATTTT